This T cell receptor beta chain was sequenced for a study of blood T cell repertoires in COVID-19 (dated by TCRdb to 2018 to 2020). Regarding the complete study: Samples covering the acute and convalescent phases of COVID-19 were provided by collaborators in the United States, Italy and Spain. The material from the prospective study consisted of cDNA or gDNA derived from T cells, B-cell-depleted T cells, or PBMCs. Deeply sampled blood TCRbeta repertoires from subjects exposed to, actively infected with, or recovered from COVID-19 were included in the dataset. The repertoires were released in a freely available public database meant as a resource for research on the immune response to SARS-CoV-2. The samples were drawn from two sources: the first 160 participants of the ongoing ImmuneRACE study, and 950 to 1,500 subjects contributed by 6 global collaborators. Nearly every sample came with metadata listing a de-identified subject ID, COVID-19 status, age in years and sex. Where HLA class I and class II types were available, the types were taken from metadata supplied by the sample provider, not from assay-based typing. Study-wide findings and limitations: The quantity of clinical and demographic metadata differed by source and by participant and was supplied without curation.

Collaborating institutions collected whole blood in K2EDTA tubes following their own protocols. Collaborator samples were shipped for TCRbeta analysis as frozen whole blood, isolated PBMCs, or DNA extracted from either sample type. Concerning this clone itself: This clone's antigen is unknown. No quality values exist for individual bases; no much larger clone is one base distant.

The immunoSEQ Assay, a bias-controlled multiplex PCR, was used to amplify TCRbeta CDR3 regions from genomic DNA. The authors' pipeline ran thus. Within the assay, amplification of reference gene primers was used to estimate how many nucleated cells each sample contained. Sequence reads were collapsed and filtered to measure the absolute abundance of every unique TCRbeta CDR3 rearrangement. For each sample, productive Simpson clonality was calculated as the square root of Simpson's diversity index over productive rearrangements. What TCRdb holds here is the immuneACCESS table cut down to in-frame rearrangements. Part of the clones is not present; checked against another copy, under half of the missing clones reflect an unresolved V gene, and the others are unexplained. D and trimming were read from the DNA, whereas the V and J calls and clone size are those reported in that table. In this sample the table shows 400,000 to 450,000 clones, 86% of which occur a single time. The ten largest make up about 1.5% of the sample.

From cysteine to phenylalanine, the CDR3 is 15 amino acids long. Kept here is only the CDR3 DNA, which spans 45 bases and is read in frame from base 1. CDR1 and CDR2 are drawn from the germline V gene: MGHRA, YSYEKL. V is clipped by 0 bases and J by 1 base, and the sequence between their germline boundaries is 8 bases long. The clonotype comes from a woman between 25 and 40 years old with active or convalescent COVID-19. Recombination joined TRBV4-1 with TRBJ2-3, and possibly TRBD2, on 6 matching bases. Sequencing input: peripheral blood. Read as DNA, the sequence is TGCGCCAGCAGCCAAGACGGGAGCCGCACAGATACGCAGTATTTT. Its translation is CASSQDGSRTDTQYF.